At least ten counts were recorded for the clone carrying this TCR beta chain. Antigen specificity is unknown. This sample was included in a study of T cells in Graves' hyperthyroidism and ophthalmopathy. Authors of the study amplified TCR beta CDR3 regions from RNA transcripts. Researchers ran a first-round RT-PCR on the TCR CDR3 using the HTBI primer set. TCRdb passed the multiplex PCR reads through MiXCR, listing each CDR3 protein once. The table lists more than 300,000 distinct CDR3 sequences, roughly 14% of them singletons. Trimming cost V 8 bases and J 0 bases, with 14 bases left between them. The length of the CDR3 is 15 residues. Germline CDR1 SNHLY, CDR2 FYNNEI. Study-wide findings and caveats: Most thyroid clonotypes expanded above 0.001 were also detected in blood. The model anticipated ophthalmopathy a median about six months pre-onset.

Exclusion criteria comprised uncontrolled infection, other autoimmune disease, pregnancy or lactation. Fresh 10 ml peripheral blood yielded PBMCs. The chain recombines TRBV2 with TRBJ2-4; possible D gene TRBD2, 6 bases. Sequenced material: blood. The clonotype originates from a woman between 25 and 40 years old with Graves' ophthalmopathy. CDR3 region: CASEVEGTAKNIQYF. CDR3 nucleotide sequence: TGTGCCAGCGAGGTGGAGGGAACAGCCAAAAACATTCAGTACTTC.